This paragraph covers one T cell receptor (beta chain) sequence. This entry comes from a study of technical replicates of blood from several donors. Profiled with immunoSEQ multiplex PCR; TCRdb holds only in-frame clones, not every one. The sample lists about 56,000 clones, 80% to 95% occurring once. Per germline, CDR1 SEHNR and CDR2 FQNEAQ (reference sequence). The length of the CDR3 is 15 residues. V lost 8 bases to trimming and J lost 1 base; unmatched junction nucleotides: 2. This TCR came from a human donor in good health. Some clones in this sample may be carry-over from other donors' samples. The chain couples TRBV7-9 to TRBJ1-6; 10 positions agree with TRBD1. Sequencing was done on a sample of PBMCs. This CDR3 reads CASGQGESYNSPLHF. The DNA of the CDR3 is TGTGCCAGCGGACAGGGGGAATCCTATAATTCACCCCTCCACTTT. The full variable domain, with the rest looked up from reference TRBV7-9 and TRBJ1-6, is DTGVSQNPRHKITKRGQNVTFRCDPISEHNRLYWYRQTLGQGPEFLTYFQNEAQLEKSRLLSDRFSAERPKGSFSTLEIQRTEQGDSAMYLCASGQGESYNSPLHFGNGTRLTVT.